This paragraph covers one T cell receptor beta chain sequence. Its target is not known. The data originate from a study of shared clonotypes between healthy human individuals. Study-level background: The donor group consisted of two women and a few men, aged 18 to 49. The study's findings and limits: The naive CD4 repertoires of four donors were compared, and roughly 5% of clonotypes were shared.

Each cell subset's genomic DNA was divided evenly among several immunoSEQ plates. Measured with immunoSEQ multiplex PCR; TCRdb has only the in-frame clones, and not every one. The sample yields some 1,600,000 clones, 98% seen once. The junction had 13 bases not matched to a gene; V was cut back by 1 base and J by 7 bases. The germline CDR1 and CDR2 sequences are SGHNT and YYREEE (reference sequence). The CDR3 is 16 residues long. Adult Caucasians living in Nashville, Tennessee made up all of the donors. This clonotype was sampled from a young man in good health. The sequencing input was naive CD4+ T cells sorted from blood. Subset here: CD45RA+ positively selected. This chain uses TRBV5-4 with TRBJ2-5; 7 positions match TRBD2. The CDR3 DNA sequence: TGTGCCAGCAGCTTGATGAGGGGCGGGAGTAGTGGGACCCAGTACTTC. Protein product: CASSLMRGGSSGTQYF.